The clone carrying this T cell receptor (beta chain) occurred once. Repertoires were generated with immunoSEQ multiplex PCR, while TCRdb's copy carries only in-frame clones and drops some. The sample yields around 74,000 clones, 85% to 95% seen once. The source of the sample is a study of control samples from healthy donors and cancer patients. The sequenced material came from blood. The source is a woman in her fifties or sixties in good health.

The CDR3 protein is CASSDRGLAGSINEQFF. CDR3 in DNA: TGCGCCAGCAGTGATCGGGGCCTAGCGGGATCAATAAATGAGCAGTTCTTC. This chain joins TRBV10-1 and TRBJ2-1, with 9 bases that match TRBD2. With V trimmed by 3 bases and J by 7 bases, 13 bases remained unmatched. The CDR3 is made up of 17 amino acids. Germline V gives CDR1 WNHNN, CDR2 SYGVQD (reference sequence).